This entry describes one T cell receptor beta chain. This clonotype was found a few times. Its antigen remains unidentified. No base-level quality is on record; no much larger clone is a single base apart. Receptor libraries were prepared by 5' RACE. Sequencing took place on an Illumina HiSeq 2000. A universal primer binding site was introduced by template switching, and a unique molecular identifier was present in the final cDNA, enabling accurate counting of TCR cDNA molecules. Specific primers in the conserved constant-segment region were used to synthesize first-strand cDNA for the TCR alpha and beta chains. To control for contamination, every cDNA library was double barcoded, receiving both a SMART-Mk sample barcode and Illumina barcodes. Two successive PCR steps introduced TruSeq adapter sequences along with Illumina sample barcodes. The TCR alpha and beta cDNA libraries were sequenced on the Illumina HiSeq platform using custom primers. The paper's processing steps were these. MiGEC was used to process raw reads and extract unique molecular identifiers, and MiXCR was used to find CDR3 positions. Recombination models were inferred per individual with the repgenHMM and IGoR tools using an EM algorithm. Shared clonotype analysis was performed with the tcR package in R, normalizing sharing by the product of cloneset sizes. To study raw recombination without the effects of thymic and clonal selection, out-of-frame nonproductive sequences were analyzed. The raw public reads went through TCRdb reprocessing: fastp at Q25, MiXCR clone calling, in-frame beta chains kept. Rows matching on CDR3 protein sequence are summarized as one entry with the most common DNA and genes. None of the V and J calls come from the authors' own analysis; TCRdb made them. Within this sample are 350,000 or so distinct CDR3 sequences, with approximately 8.8% of them counted one time only. Around 8.6% of the sample lies in the top ten.

Every donor was a healthy Caucasian. The researchers also sequenced three unrelated adults who were not twins: a male aged 18 to 30, a male aged 50 to 60, and a female aged 50 to 60. Using Miltenyi CD45RO+ enrichment and human naive T-cell isolation kits, memory (CD45RO+) and naive T cells were isolated from PBMC. V lost 5 bases and J lost 5 bases, and the count of bases not matched to a germline gene is 10. The CDR3 contains 18 residues, cysteine and phenylalanine counted. CDR3 DNA only is kept here, 54 bases in frame from base 1. Per the germline V gene (reference sequence), MNHEY is the CDR1 and SMNVEV is the CDR2. The sample is drawn from a study of identical twins (dated by TCRdb to 2016 to 2017). In the study overall: The study deep-sequenced TCR alpha and beta repertoires from monozygotic twins, unrelated adults of various ages and cord blood to test whether fetal clonotypes persist. To rule out contamination, replicate twin experiments were performed at different times with different library preparation protocols.

Overall study results and their limits: In beta out-of-frame sequences, excess twin sharing was weaker, because having fewer shared sequences lowered the signal-to-noise ratio. Compared with coincidental sharing between unrelated individuals, an excess of low generation-probability sequences was observed among out-of-frame TCR alpha sequences shared between twins. Invariant T cells such as MAIT and iNKT could partly confound zero-insertion analyses, though diverse VJ usage argued against this for most clonotypes. Fewer insertions were carried by abundant cord blood beta clonotypes, a similar but weaker trend appeared in young adult naive repertoires, and no such trend appeared in memory repertoires. Because the same donors could not be followed over many years, conclusions were based on cross-sectional statistical analysis. In monozygotic twins, out-of-frame TCR alpha sharing was systematically underestimated by recombination models, although the models agreed with sharing between unrelated individuals.

The rearrangement combines TRBV27 with TRBJ2-2, with 14 central nucleotides matching TRBD2. The sequenced material came from naive T cells sorted from blood. The sample's cell subset or site label, decoded: cells isolated with a human naive T-cell isolation kit. This clonotype originated in a woman in her fifties or sixties in good health. This receptor has the CDR3 CASSISGLAGVKTGELFF. The DNA sequence is as follows: TGTGCCAGCAGTATCTCGGGACTAGCGGGAGTAAAAACCGGGGAGCTGTTTTTT.